This T cell receptor beta chain was profiled in a study of T cell responses to AZD1222 COVID-19 vaccine. Points from the study as a whole: Reports say nearly half of spike-specific TCRs go after unmutated variant regions. Seropositive status at baseline applied to only a handful of AZD1222 recipients.

About this clone itself: Its antigen is not identified.

Clones were read by immunoSEQ multiplex PCR, and TCRdb kept only the in-frame ones, dropping some. The data hold about 180,000 clones, with around 88% observed a single time. V lost 6 bases to trimming and J lost 3 bases; unmatched junction nucleotides: 5. This CDR3 has 15 amino acids. Germline loops: CDR1 LNHNV, CDR2 YYDKDF (reference sequence). Sequencing used peripheral blood, obtained on day 0 of AZD1222 vaccination. The receptor's source is an adult in good health. This chain uses TRBV15 with TRBJ2-2, with 9 bases that match TRBD1. Written as DNA, the CDR3 is TGTGCCACCAGACGGGACAGGGAGGACACCGGGGAGCTGTTTTTT. Translated: CATRRDREDTGELFF.